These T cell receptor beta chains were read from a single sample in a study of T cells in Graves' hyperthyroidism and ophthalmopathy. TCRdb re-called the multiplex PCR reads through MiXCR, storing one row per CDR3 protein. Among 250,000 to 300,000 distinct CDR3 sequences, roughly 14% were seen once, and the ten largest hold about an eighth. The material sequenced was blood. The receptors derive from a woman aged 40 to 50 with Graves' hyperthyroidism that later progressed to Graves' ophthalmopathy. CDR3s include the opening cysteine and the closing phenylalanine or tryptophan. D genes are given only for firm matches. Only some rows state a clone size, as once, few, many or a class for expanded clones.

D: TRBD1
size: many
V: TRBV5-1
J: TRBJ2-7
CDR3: CASSFGQGGYEQYF
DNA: TGCGCCAGCAGCTTCGGACAGGGAGGATACGAGCAGTACTTC

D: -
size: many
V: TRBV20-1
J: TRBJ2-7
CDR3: CSARFSAKYEQYF
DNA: TGCAGTGCTAGATTCTCGGCGAAGTACGAGCAGTACTTC

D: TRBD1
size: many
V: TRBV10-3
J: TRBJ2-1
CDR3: CAIRNSGGLSSYNEQFF
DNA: TGTGCCATCAGGAATTCAGGGGGTTTAAGCTCCTACAATGAGCAGTTCTTC

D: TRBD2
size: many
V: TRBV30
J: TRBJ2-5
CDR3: CAWSRGVAGKREETQYF
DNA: TGTGCCTGGAGTCGGGGGGTAGCGGGAAAAAGAGAAGAGACCCAGTACTTC

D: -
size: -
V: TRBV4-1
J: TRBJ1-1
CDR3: CASSQEGRRRSNTEAFF
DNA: TGCGCCAGCAGCCAAGAGGGTCGCAGGCGATCGAACACTGAAGCTTTCTTT

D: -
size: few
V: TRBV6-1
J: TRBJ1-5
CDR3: CASSALGGSNQPQHF
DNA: TGTGCCAGCAGTGCCCTCGGGGGTTCAAATCAGCCCCAGCATTTT

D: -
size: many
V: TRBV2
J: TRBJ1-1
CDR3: CASSEGRGYGAEAFF
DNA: TGTGCCAGCAGTGAGGGGAGAGGGTACGGGGCTGAAGCTTTCTTT

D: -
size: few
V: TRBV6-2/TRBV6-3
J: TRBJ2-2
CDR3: CASSYRRPTGELFF
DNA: TGTGCCAGCAGTTACAGACGGCCCACCGGGGAGCTGTTTTTT

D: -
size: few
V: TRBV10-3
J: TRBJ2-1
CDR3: CAINKHGPRGEQFF
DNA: TGTGCCATCAACAAGCATGGCCCAAGGGGTGAGCAGTTCTTC

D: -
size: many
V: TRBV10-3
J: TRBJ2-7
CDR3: CAISAGRMSYEQYF
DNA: TGTGCCATCAGTGCGGGACGAATGTCCTACGAGCAGTACTTC

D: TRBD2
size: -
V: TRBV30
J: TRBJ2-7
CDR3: CAWSPGLAYEQYF
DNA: TGTGCCTGGAGCCCGGGACTAGCGTACGAGCAGTACTTC

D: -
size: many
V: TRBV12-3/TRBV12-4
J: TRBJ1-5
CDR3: CASSLRISKGPIPTSNQPQHF
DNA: TGTGCCAGCAGTTTAAGAATTAGTAAGGGGCCAATTCCGACTAGCAATCAGCCCCAGCATTTT

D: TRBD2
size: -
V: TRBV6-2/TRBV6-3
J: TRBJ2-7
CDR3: CASSHWTSGLTYEQYF
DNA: TGTGCCAGCAGTCACTGGACTAGCGGATTAACCTACGAGCAGTACTTC

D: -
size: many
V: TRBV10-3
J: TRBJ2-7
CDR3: CAISRDGYEQYF
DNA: TGTGCCATCTCCCGGGACGGCTACGAGCAGTACTTC

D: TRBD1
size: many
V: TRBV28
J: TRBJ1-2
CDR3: CASSLWRQGANGYTF
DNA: TGTGCCAGCAGTTTATGGCGGCAGGGGGCGAATGGCTACACCTTC

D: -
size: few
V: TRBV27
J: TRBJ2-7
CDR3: CASSRLGFNEQYF
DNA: TGTGCCAGCAGTCGTTTAGGGTTCAACGAGCAGTACTTC

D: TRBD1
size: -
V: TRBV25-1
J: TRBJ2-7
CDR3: CASSGRPGTVWSYEQYF
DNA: TGTGCCAGCAGTGGACGACCCGGGACAGTCTGGTCCTACGAGCAGTACTTC

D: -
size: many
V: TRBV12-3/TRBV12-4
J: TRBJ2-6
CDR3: CASSPTRAGANVLTF
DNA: TGTGCCAGCAGTCCGACGAGAGCTGGGGCCAACGTCCTGACTTTC

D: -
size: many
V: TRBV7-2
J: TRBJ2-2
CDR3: CASSFLTANTGELFF
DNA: TGTGCCAGCAGCTTCTTAACGGCGAACACCGGGGAGCTGTTTTTT

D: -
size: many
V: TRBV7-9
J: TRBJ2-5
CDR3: CASSFVETQYF
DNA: TGTGCCAGCAGCTTCGTTGAGACCCAGTACTTC

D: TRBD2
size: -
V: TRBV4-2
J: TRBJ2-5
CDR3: CASSPGRLAESQETQYF
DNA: TGTGCCAGCAGCCCCGGACGACTAGCGGAGAGTCAAGAGACCCAGTACTTC

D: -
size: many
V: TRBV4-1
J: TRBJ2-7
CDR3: CASSQSGTRERYF
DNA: TGCGCCAGCAGCCAGTCCGGGACACGGGAGCGGTACTTC

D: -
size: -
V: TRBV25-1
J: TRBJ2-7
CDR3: CASSEFGSSYEQYF
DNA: TGTGCCAGCAGTGAATTTGGGAGCTCCTACGAGCAGTACTTC

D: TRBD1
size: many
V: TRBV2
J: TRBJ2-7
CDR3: CASRQGQGTYEQYF
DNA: TGTGCCAGCAGGCAGGGACAGGGGACCTACGAGCAGTACTTC

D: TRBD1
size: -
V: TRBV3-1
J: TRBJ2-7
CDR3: CASSPWTGAGEQYF
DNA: TGTGCCAGCAGTCCCTGGACAGGGGCCGGCGAGCAGTACTTC

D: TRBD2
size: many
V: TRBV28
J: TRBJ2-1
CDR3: CASGGGGFDSYNEQFF
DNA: TGTGCCAGCGGCGGGGGAGGGTTTGACTCCTACAATGAGCAGTTCTTC

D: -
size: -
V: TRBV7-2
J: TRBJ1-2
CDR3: CASSSRQHYGYTF
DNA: TGTGCCAGCAGCTCCAGACAGCACTATGGCTACACCTTC

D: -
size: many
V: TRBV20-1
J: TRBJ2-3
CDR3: CSARPGTDTQYF
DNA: TGCAGTGCTAGACCAGGGACAGATACGCAGTATTTT

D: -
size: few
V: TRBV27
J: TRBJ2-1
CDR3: CASIPAGRRFNEQFF
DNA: TGTGCCAGCATACCCGCTGGCAGGAGATTCAATGAGCAGTTCTTC

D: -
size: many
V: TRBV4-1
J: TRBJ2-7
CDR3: CASSQAAGYEQYF
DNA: TGCGCCAGCAGCCAAGCGGCAGGTTACGAGCAGTACTTC

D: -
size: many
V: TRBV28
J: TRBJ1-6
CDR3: CASSWTALRDSPLHF
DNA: TGTGCCAGCAGCTGGACAGCGCTAAGGGATTCACCCCTCCACTTT

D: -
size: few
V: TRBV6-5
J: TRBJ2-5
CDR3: CASSYGPQRETQYF
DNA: TGTGCCAGCAGTTACGGGCCGCAAAGGGAGACCCAGTACTTC

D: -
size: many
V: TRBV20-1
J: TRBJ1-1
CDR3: CSAPFLGFPNTEAFF
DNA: TGCAGTGCTCCCTTTCTCGGGTTTCCTAACACTGAAGCTTTCTTT

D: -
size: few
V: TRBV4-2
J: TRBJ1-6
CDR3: CASSQDQRGPPLHF
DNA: TGTGCCAGCAGCCAAGATCAGAGGGGACCACCCCTCCACTTT

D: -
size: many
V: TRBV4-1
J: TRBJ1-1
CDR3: CASSQVGSPEAFF
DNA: TGCGCCAGCAGCCAAGTCGGCAGCCCGGAAGCTTTCTTT

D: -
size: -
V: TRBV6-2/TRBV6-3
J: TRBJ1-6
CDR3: CASSPFAAPLHF
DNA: TGTGCCAGCAGCCCCTTTGCGGCACCCCTCCACTTT

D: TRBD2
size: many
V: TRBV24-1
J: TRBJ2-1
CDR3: CATSALTSGRDEQFF
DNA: TGTGCCACCAGTGCTTTGACTAGCGGGAGAGATGAGCAGTTCTTC

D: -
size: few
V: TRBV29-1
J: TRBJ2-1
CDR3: CSVGRYNEQFF
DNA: TGCAGCGTTGGCAGATACAATGAGCAGTTCTTC

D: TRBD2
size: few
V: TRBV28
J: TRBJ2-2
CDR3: CASSRTGLAGAIGELFF
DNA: TGTGCCAGCAGCCGAACGGGACTAGCGGGAGCCATCGGGGAGCTGTTTTTT

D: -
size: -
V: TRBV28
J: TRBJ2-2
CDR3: CASSRWASANTGELFF
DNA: TGTGCCAGCAGTCGCTGGGCTAGCGCGAACACCGGGGAGCTGTTTTTT

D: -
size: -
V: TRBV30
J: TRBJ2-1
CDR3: CAWSVRGASSVEQFF
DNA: TGTGCCTGGAGTGTACGAGGGGCTAGCTCTGTCGAGCAGTTCTTC

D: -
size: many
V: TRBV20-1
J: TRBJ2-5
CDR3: CSARVGAGQETQYF
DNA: TGCAGTGCTAGAGTGGGTGCGGGACAAGAGACCCAGTACTTC

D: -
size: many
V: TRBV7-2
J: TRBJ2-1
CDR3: CASSLGVVRYNEQFF
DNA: TGTGCCAGCAGCTTAGGGGTTGTCAGATACAATGAGCAGTTCTTC

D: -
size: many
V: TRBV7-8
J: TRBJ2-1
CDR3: CASSSRDRGYEQFF
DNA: TGTGCCAGCAGCTCCCGGGACCGAGGCTATGAGCAGTTCTTC

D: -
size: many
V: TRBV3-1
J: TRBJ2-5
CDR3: CASTPGSLQETQYF
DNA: TGTGCCAGCACCCCGGGGTCACTCCAAGAGACCCAGTACTTC